This TCR beta chain appears in the sequencing data of a study of blood T cell repertoires in COVID-19. Study details: The origin of the acute and convalescent COVID-19 samples was the United States, Italy and Spain. T cells, B-cell-depleted T cells, or PBMCs provided the cDNA or gDNA that served as material.

In the original processing: Reference gene primer amplification gave estimated nucleated cell counts. The method was immunoSEQ multiplex PCR; TCRdb's version includes in-frame clones alone and lacks a portion of them. V and J calls and clone size are as listed in that table; D and trimming were resolved from the DNA. Of about 42,000 clones listed, 75% to 90% are singletons. There are 12 residues in the CDR3. With V trimmed by 3 bases and J by 6 bases, 2 bases remained unmatched. The germline CDR1 and CDR2 sequences are DFQATT and SNEGSKA (reference sequence). Sequenced: peripheral blood. This receptor was taken from a man aged 25-45 years with active or convalescent COVID-19. J is TRBJ2-1 and V is TRBV20-1; 7 positions match TRBD2. CDR3 region: CSASSSGNEQFF. The CDR3 DNA follows: TGCAGTGCTAGTTCTAGCGGCAATGAGCAGTTCTTC.